The 10 T cell receptor beta chains in this list originate from one sample, sequenced in a study of cytomegalovirus exposure and HLA in healthy donors. The PCR was carried out with 60 Vbeta primers and 13 Jbeta primers. Libraries were prepared by immunoSEQ multiplex PCR; TCRdb keeps only in-frame clonotypes and omits some of them. The top ten clones hold about 4.8% of a sample with around 200,000 clones, 65% to 75% of them seen once. Sequences were obtained from PBMCs. All receptors come from a man between 25 and 39 years old in good health and CMV-seropositive.

In this sample, this clone turned up a few times. V usage is TRBV5-4 and J usage is TRBJ2-5, with 7 bases matching TRBD2. CDR1 and CDR2 (germline): SGHNT, YYREEE (reference sequence). This CDR3 is built from 14 residues. V trimming: 1 base; J trimming: 2 bases; junction bases outside the gene matches: 2. CDR3 in amino acids: CASSLLGGQETQYF. CDR3 DNA sequence: TGTGCCAGCAGCTTGTTGGGGGGGCAAGAGACCCAGTACTTC. The full variable domain, its missing parts supplied by reference TRBV5-4 and TRBJ2-5, is ETGVTQSPTHLIKTRGQQVTLRCSSQSGHNTVSWYQQALGQGPQFIFQYYREEENGRGNFPPRFSGLQFPNYSSELNVNALELDDSALYLCASSLLGGQETQYFGPGTRLLVL.

As concerns this clone: An end of the junction differs from the germline gene, which may be a read error. The J gene is TRBJ2-2, the V gene TRBV7-9, with TRBD2 matching 10 bases. Germline loops: CDR1 SEHNR, CDR2 FQNEAQ (reference sequence). The CDR3 is made up of 15 amino acids. CDR3 DNA: TGTTCCAGCAGCCCTAGCGGGAGAGGCGTCGGGGAGCTGTTTTTT. It specifies CSSSPSGRGVGELFF. The variable domain in full, with the rest retrieved from reference TRBV7-9 and TRBJ2-2, is DTGVSQNPRHKITKRGQNVTFRCDPISEHNRLYWYRQTLGQGPEFLTYFQNEAQLEKSRLLSDRFSAERPKGSFSTLEIQRTEQGDSAMYLCSSSPSGRGVGELFFGEGSRLTVL.

DNA for the CDR3: TGTGCCAGCAGCTCCATAGAACTATCTGGAAACACCATATATTTT. Encoded protein: CASSSIELSGNTIYF. The chain joins TRBV28 to TRBJ1-3; D uncertain. Trimming took off 6 bases at V and 1 base at J, with 13 bases between the two ends. The CDR3 has 15 residues. Germline V lookup: CDR1 MDHEN, CDR2 SYDVKM.

J is TRBJ2-2 and V is TRBV12-5; TRBD2 agrees at 10 bases. The CDR3 sequence is 16 residues long. Germline CDR1 LGHNT, CDR2 FRNRAP. With 5 bases clipped from V and 6 bases from J, the junction kept 9 bases outside the gene matches. CDR3 residues: CASGPQRGGLAGELFF. The CDR3 region has the DNA TGTGCTAGTGGTCCTCAGCGGGGGGGCCTGGCCGGGGAGCTGTTTTTT.

The chain recombines TRBV9 with TRBJ1-1, with 8 bases fitting TRBD1. J lost 1 base, V lost 3 bases, and 8 bases had no gene match. Germline V gene sequence: CDR1 SGDLS, CDR2 YYNGEE. This CDR3 region has 16 residues. The CDR3 nucleotides read TGTGCCAGCAGCGAAGGTCCACAGGGGGGGAACACTGAAGCTTTCTTT. Translation gives CASSEGPQGGNTEAFF.

J is TRBJ1-1 and V is TRBV28; 7 bases agree with TRBD1. The V segment lost 8 bases and the J segment 5 bases; nucleotides outside the gene matches: 5. The CDR3 length is 12 residues. Germline values: CDR1 MDHEN, CDR2 SYDVKM. The CDR3 coding sequence is TGTGCCAGCTCTAGGGGGCTTACTGAAGCTTTCTTT. Protein: CASSRGLTEAFF.

This sequence joins TRBV5-1 and TRBJ2-1; 11 bases align to TRBD2. V lost 4 bases to trimming and J lost 6 bases; unmatched junction nucleotides: 9. Per germline, CDR1 SGHRS and CDR2 YFSETQ. The CDR3 runs 16 residues. Written as DNA, the CDR3 is TGCGCCAGCAGCCCGCAACTAGCGGGAGAGGGCAATGAGCAGTTCTTC. Protein sequence: CASSPQLAGEGNEQFF.

This chain connects TRBV5-1 to TRBJ2-5; tentatively, D is TRBD2 (5 bases). Trimming shortened V by 4 bases and J by 5 bases, and 18 bases separated the two germline ends. This CDR3 contains 15 residues. Germline CDR1 and CDR2: SGHRS and YFSETQ. The CDR3 loop is CASSPGSRSRETQYF. Written as DNA, the CDR3 is TGCGCCAGCAGCCCGGGGTCTAGGTCAAGGGAGACCCAGTACTTC.

This clone turned up a few times. CDR3 DNA sequence: TGCGCCAGCAGTGATCATAAGGGGGCTCGTTATGGCTACACCTTC. Its translation is CASSDHKGARYGYTF. The V call is TRBV10-1, the J call TRBJ1-2; TRBD1 agrees at 7 bases. There are 15 residues in the CDR3. With V trimmed by 3 bases and J by 5 bases, 9 bases remained unmatched. Germline V CDR1 and CDR2: WNHNN, SYGVQD (reference sequence).

This sequence joins TRBV11-2 and TRBJ2-7; tentative D call: TRBD1 (6 bases). The CDR3 length is 15 residues. V lost 1 base to trimming and J lost 1 base, with 11 bases between them. Germline V CDR1 and CDR2: SGHAT, FQNNGV. CDR3 in amino acids: CASSLGTAPSYEQYF. The DNA for the CDR3 is TGTGCCAGCAGCTTAGGGACAGCGCCATCCTACGAGCAGTACTTC.